The rows below give T cell receptor beta chains drawn from one sample of a study of blood T cell repertoires in COVID-19. Repertoires were generated with immunoSEQ multiplex PCR, while TCRdb's copy carries only in-frame clones and drops some. The top ten hold over 2.5% of the sample, which has about 200,000 clones, around 85% seen once. Sequencing was performed on peripheral blood. The source of these receptors is a man in his sixties with acute or convalescent COVID-19. The CDR3 runs from the conserved cysteine through the conserved F or W. A D gene is named only where the DNA matches it firmly. Not all rows give a size; the values are once, few, many and, for expanded clones, a class.

size	J	V	D	DNA	CDR3
few	TRBJ1-2	TRBV28	.	TGTGCCAGCAGGGTAGCTAACTATGGCTACACCTTC	CASRVANYGYTF
.	TRBJ2-7	TRBV28	.	TGTGCCAGCAGTTTATCTGGCTCGCCGCGGGAGCAGTACTTC	CASSLSGSPREQYF
.	TRBJ2-7	TRBV7-2	.	TGTGCCAGCAGTCTCGGACAGGGACTATACGAGCAGTACTTC	CASSLGQGLYEQYF
.	TRBJ2-3	TRBV7-2	TRBD2	TGTGCCAGCAGCACCCGTGCATCTAGCGGGAGAGGGGATACGCAGTATTTT	CASSTRASSGRGDTQYF
.	TRBJ1-1	TRBV3-1/TRBV3-2	TRBD1	TGTGCCAGCAGCCAATGGGGACAGGGGAACACTGAAGCTTTCTTT	CASSQWGQGNTEAFF
once	TRBJ1-5	TRBV19	.	TGTGCCAGTAGCAATCTACAGAGAATTAGCAATCAGCCCCAGCATTTT	CASSNLQRISNQPQHF
many	TRBJ2-5	TRBV7-7	TRBD2	TGTGCTAGCAGCCCACCAGGACTAGCGGGGAAGGAGACCCAGTACTTC	CASSPPGLAGKETQYF
.	TRBJ2-7	TRBV5-1	.	TGCGCCAGCAGCTTACGGGCTAGCGAGGGGGAGCAGTACTTC	CASSLRASEGEQYF
.	TRBJ1-2	TRBV2	TRBD1	TGTGCCAGCAGGCCAGACAGGGGCGGCTACACCTTC	CASRPDRGGYTF
.	TRBJ2-7	TRBV18	TRBD2	TGTGCCAGCCGGGAGGGGAGCGGGAGTGGCGAGCAGTACTTC	CASREGSGSGEQYF
.	TRBJ1-3	TRBV10-3	.	TGTGCCATCAGCGGCAATACTACAGGGACTGGAAACACCATATATTTT	CAISGNTTGTGNTIYF
.	TRBJ1-5	TRBV28	.	TGTGCCATTACAGTCCAGGGACGGGAGCGTCAGCCCCAGCATTTT	CAITVQGRERQPQHF
.	TRBJ2-4	TRBV10-3	TRBD1	TGTGCCATCAGCCCGGGACAGGTAGCCAAAAACATTCAGTACTTC	CAISPGQVAKNIQYF
.	TRBJ2-2	TRBV7-2	.	TGTGCCAGCAGCTTATGGGATCCCCTAGCAGGAGGGGAGCTGTTTTTT	CASSLWDPLAGGELFF
.	TRBJ2-5	TRBV6-5	.	TGTGCCAGCAGCCTATATTGGGACACACAAGAGACCCAGTACTTC	CASSLYWDTQETQYF
.	TRBJ1-5	TRBV7-9	TRBD1	TGTGCCAGCACCCAGGGGGAGCAGCCCCAGCATTTT	CASTQGEQPQHF
.	TRBJ2-7	TRBV19	.	TGTGCCAGTAATTTGAGGGCTCCGAGCTCCTACGAGCAGTACTTC	CASNLRAPSSYEQYF
.	TRBJ2-1	TRBV20-1	.	TGCAGTGCTCCCTCCGGGAGCGAGCAGTTCTTC	CSAPSGSEQFF
.	TRBJ2-7	TRBV5-6	.	TGTGCCAGCAGCTTAGGGGCGGAGTCCTACGAGCAGTACTTC	CASSLGAESYEQYF
.	TRBJ1-1	TRBV30	TRBD1	TGTGCCTGGTGGGGACAGGGGAACACTGAAGCTTTCTTT	CAWWGQGNTEAFF
.	TRBJ1-1	TRBV2	TRBD1	TGTGCCAGCAGTGGGGGACAGGGAGGAACTGAAGCTTTCTTT	CASSGGQGGTEAFF
.	TRBJ2-3	TRBV20-1	.	TGCAGTGCCCTGGGACTAGATACGCAGTATTTT	CSALGLDTQYF
.	TRBJ2-7	TRBV28	.	TGTGCCAGCACTACTGAGGTCCTTTCCTACGAGCAGTACTTC	CASTTEVLSYEQYF